Presented here are 27 T cell receptor beta chains from one specimen sequenced in a study of beta chain features in type 1 diabetes. Whole-study results and caveats: When Type 1 diabetes patients were examined, their TCRB CDR3s proved moderately but significantly shorter in all four CD4+ subsets.

Their antigens are not known. All of the isolated RNA was reverse transcribed, so expressed TCRB transcripts were sequenced. Libraries were prepared by immunoSEQ multiplex PCR; TCRdb keeps only in-frame clonotypes and omits some of them. Here the sample spans about 650,000 clones, 9.5% to 15% being singletons. The sequenced material came from naive CD4+ T cells from blood. Every receptor here comes from a man aged 25 to 45 with type 1 diabetes.

This clone was picked up a small number of times. This chain joins TRBV28 and TRBJ1-4; TRBD1 might be the D (6 bases). Germline CDR1 reads MDHEN; CDR2 reads SYDVKM. Trimming cost V 5 bases and J 7 bases, with 20 bases left between them. This CDR3 is 16 amino acids long. The CDR3 DNA is TGTGCCAGCAGTGGGCCCGGGGGGGCGCAGGGTGAAAAACTGTTTTTT. Protein sequence: CASSGPGGAQGEKLFF.

This clone has only a few counts. The identical CDR3 is also encoded by other nucleotide sequences in the sample. The rearrangement links TRBV30 to TRBJ2-7; TRBD2 agrees at 11 bases. After removal of 5 bases from V and 2 bases from J, the junction contained 2 bases not matched to a gene. This CDR3 comprises 13 residues. Germline V CDR1 and CDR2: GTSNPN, SVGIG (reference sequence). This CDR3 is CAWGTSGTYEQYF. In DNA, the CDR3 is TGTGCCTGGGGGACTAGCGGAACCTACGAGCAGTACTTC.

The V and J genes are TRBV10-3 and TRBJ1-1, with TRBD1 matching 9 bases. Germline assignment: CDR1 ENHRY and CDR2 SYGVKD. Trimming took 1 base from V and 5 from J; bases not matched to a gene: 5. This CDR3 spans 15 amino acids. The CDR3 DNA is TGTGCCATCAGTGAGTTCCGGGACAGGGAGACTGAAGCTTTCTTT. Its translation is CAISEFRDRETEAFF.

A word on this clone: The same CDR3 is also encoded by other DNA sequences in this sample. CDR3 region: CASSQDGTGNQPQHF. CDR3 nucleotide sequence: TGCGCCAGCAGCCAAGACGGGACAGGTAACCAGCCCCAGCATTTT. The V and J genes are TRBV4-3 and TRBJ1-5; 8 bases fit TRBD1. CDR1 is LGHNA and CDR2 is YSLEER in the germline V gene. This CDR3 has 15 residues. V lost 0 bases to trimming and J lost 7 bases; unmatched junction nucleotides: 5.

This clone has only a few counts. The rearrangement uses TRBV14 and TRBJ2-7; D remains ambiguous. The germline V gene has CDR1 SGHDN and CDR2 FVKESK. Trimming shortened V by 0 bases and J by 3 bases, and 9 bases separated the two germline ends. The CDR3 spans 14 residues. Here the CDR3 reads CASSQDRLYYEQYF. The CDR3 DNA follows: TGTGCCAGCAGCCAAGATCGGCTGTACTACGAGCAGTACTTC.

This clone was seen more than once but under ten times. V gene TRBV5-1 combines with J gene TRBJ2-1; 8 bases fit TRBD2. J lost 2 bases, V lost 2 bases, and 3 bases had no gene match. The length of the CDR3 is 15 residues. CDR1 is SGHRS, CDR2 YFSETQ, per germline. In DNA, the CDR3 is TGCGCCAGCAGCTTACTAGCGGATACCTACAATGAGCAGTTCTTC. Translating it yields CASSLLADTYNEQFF.

In its sample, this clone was seen a few times. The rearrangement links TRBV5-4 to TRBJ2-1, with D uncertain. The V end lost 1 base, the J end lost 6 bases, and 11 bases lay between the germline ends. Germline V lookup: CDR1 SGHNT, CDR2 YYREEE (reference sequence). CDR3 length: 14 residues. The CDR3 region is CASSLKDLANEQFF. Written as DNA, the CDR3 is TGTGCCAGCAGCTTGAAAGACTTGGCCAATGAGCAGTTCTTC.

V gene TRBV25-1 combines with J gene TRBJ2-7; maybe TRBD1 (6 bases). Germline V gives CDR1 MGHDK, CDR2 SYGVNS. The V end was cut by 6 bases, the J end by 5 bases, with 20 bases between. The CDR3 length is 15 residues. The DNA of the CDR3 is TGTGCCAGCAGAGGGGCTCAGGGGCCTCGGGACGAGCAGTACTTC. Translation: CASRGAQGPRDEQYF.

This clone was found a few times. The chain is built from TRBV20-1 and TRBJ1-5; the D is unclear. V shed 5 bases and J shed 6 bases, with 8 bases lying between them. The CDR3 consists of 11 residues. Germline assignment: CDR1 DFQATT and CDR2 SNEGSKA (reference sequence). The CDR3 sequence is CSAGRGQPQHF. The CDR3 DNA follows: TGCAGTGCTGGACGGGGTCAGCCCCAGCATTTT.

On this clone: Within the sample, other DNA sequences also encode this same CDR3. This chain joins TRBV2 and TRBJ2-2, with D unresolved. Germline loops: CDR1 SNHLY, CDR2 FYNNEI. Trimming took off 5 bases at V and 4 bases at J, with 2 bases between the two ends. The CDR3 has 11 residues. The CDR3 region has the DNA TGTGCCAGCAGTCTCACCGGGGAGCTGTTTTTT. As protein: CASSLTGELFF. Together with reference TRBV2 and TRBJ2-2, the CDR3 gives the full variable domain: EPEVTQTPSHQVTQMGQEVILRCVPISNHLYFYWYRQILGQKVEFLVSFYNNEISEKSEIFDDQFSVERPDGSNFTLKIRSTKLEDSAMYFCASSLTGELFFGEGSRLTVL.

V gene TRBV10-3 combines with J gene TRBJ1-2; 9 bases are a match to TRBD1. In germline, CDR1 is ENHRY, CDR2 SYGVKD. V dropped 4 bases and J dropped 8; count of bases not matched to a gene: 5. This CDR3 is built from 13 residues. DNA for the CDR3: TGTGCCATCAGTGGGACAGGGGACCCCGGCTACACCTTC. Translating it yields CAISGTGDPGYTF.

The chain employs TRBV19 and TRBJ2-1; D perhaps matches TRBD2 (6 bases). The V gene lost 3 bases and the J gene lost 6 bases, with 12 bases spanning the gap. This CDR3 has 14 amino acids. Per the germline V gene, CDR1 is LNHDA and CDR2 is SQIVND (reference sequence). The CDR3 DNA sequence: TGTGCCAGTAGTATCAGCTCTAGCGTCAATGAGCAGTTCTTC. Translated: CASSISSSVNEQFF.

In this sample, this clone turned up a few times. The chain links TRBV27 to TRBJ1-2, with TRBD1 matching over 8 bases. This CDR3 spans 19 amino acids. Germline-derived CDR1 and CDR2 are MNHEY and SMNVEV (reference sequence). V gave up 5 bases and J gave up 4 bases; unmatched junction bases: 21. CDR3 amino acids: CASSPEPYGTGSVGYGYTF. The CDR3 DNA reads as TGTGCCAGCAGTCCAGAACCATACGGGACAGGTAGTGTGGGCTATGGCTACACCTTC.

This clone was detected ten times or more. The gene calls are TRBV6-1 and TRBJ2-5, with D perhaps TRBD1 (6 bases). The V end lost 0 bases, the J end lost 2 bases, and 13 bases lay between the germline ends. CDR1 is MNHNS and CDR2 is SASEGT in the germline V gene. This CDR3 contains 16 residues. This CDR3 is CASSEAFGRGQETQYF. The CDR3 bases are TGTGCCAGCAGTGAAGCGTTCGGCAGGGGTCAAGAGACCCAGTACTTC.

The sample holds a few counts of this clone. This chain uses TRBV7-9 with TRBJ1-1; D might be TRBD1 (6 bases). Trimming pared 5 bases from V and 0 bases from J, leaving 13 bases between. CDR1 is SEHNR, CDR2 FQNEAQ, per germline (reference sequence). The CDR3 runs 15 residues. For the CDR3, the DNA is TGTGCCAGCAGCAGTTGGACAGCTATGAACACTGAAGCTTTCTTT. As protein: CASSSWTAMNTEAFF.

The V call is TRBV19, the J call TRBJ2-1; 14 bases are shared with TRBD2. There are 16 residues in the CDR3. The germline V gene has CDR1 LNHDA and CDR2 SQIVND (reference sequence). V trimming: 4 bases; J trimming: 14 bases; junction bases outside the gene matches: 13. The CDR3 protein is CASSNPLTSGGALEFF. The DNA for the CDR3 is TGTGCCAGTAGTAACCCCCTGACTAGCGGGGGGGCCCTGGAGTTCTTC.

This clone has just a few counts. V is TRBV14 and J is TRBJ2-3; TRBD1 matches 10 bases. V gave up 2 bases and J gave up 4 bases; unmatched junction bases: 6. The length of the CDR3 is 16 residues. Germline V gene data show CDR1 as SGHDN and CDR2 as FVKESK. Written as DNA, the CDR3 is TGTGCCAGCAGCCAACTCGGGACAGGGGTCGCAGATACGCAGTATTTT. Protein: CASSQLGTGVADTQYF.

This clone has a handful of counts. The CDR3 bases are TGTGCCAGCAGCCCCCTCCAGGGGGGCCCTGAAGCTTTCTTT. Protein: CASSPLQGGPEAFF. The chain employs TRBV5-5 and TRBJ1-1, with 7 bases lining up with TRBD1. This CDR3 contains 14 residues. Per germline, CDR1 SGHKS and CDR2 YYEKEE (reference sequence). V lost 4 bases and J lost 6; bases outside the gene matches: 9.

V and J are TRBV25-1 and TRBJ1-5; D gene uncertain. Germline V gene sequence: CDR1 MGHDK, CDR2 SYGVNS. The CDR3 consists of 15 residues. Trimming took off 6 bases at V and 9 bases at J, with 21 bases between the two ends. Here the CDR3 reads CASSEGGSVQMPQHF. CDR3 sequence (DNA): TGTGCCAGCAGCGAGGGAGGGAGTGTGCAAATGCCCCAGCATTTT. Full variable domain (outside the CDR3, taken from reference TRBV25-1 and TRBJ1-5): EADIYQTPRYLVIGTGKKITLECSQTMGHDKMYWYQQDPGMELHLIHYSYGVNSTEKGDLSSESTVSRIRTEHFPLTLESARPSHTSQYLCASSEGGSVQMPQHFGDGTRLSIL.

The chain is built from TRBV10-3 and TRBJ2-3; possible D gene TRBD2, 5 bases. The CDR3 covers 14 residues. The germline CDR1 and CDR2 sequences are ENHRY and SYGVKD. Trimming cost V 7 bases and J 1 base, with 12 bases left between them. CDR3: CAIMGDSGTDTQYF. The CDR3, as DNA: TGTGCCATCATGGGAGACTCTGGCACAGATACGCAGTATTTT.

The chain uses TRBV27 and TRBJ2-3, with 8 bases lining up with TRBD1. After removal of 2 bases from V and 1 base from J, the junction contained 2 bases not matched to a gene. The CDR3 is 15 residues long. Germline CDR1 and CDR2: MNHEY and SMNVEV (reference sequence). CDR3 amino acids: CASSLQGAGTDTQYF. In DNA, the CDR3 is TGTGCCAGCAGTTTACAGGGGGCGGGCACAGATACGCAGTATTTT.

The chain is built from TRBV7-3 and TRBJ1-4; no definite D call. The CDR3 covers 16 residues. Trimming removed 2 bases from V and 0 bases from J, with 10 bases in between. Per germline, CDR1 SGHTA and CDR2 FQGTGA. In nucleotides, the CDR3 is TGTGCCAGCAGCTTATCGGGCACGTCAACTAATGAAAAACTGTTTTTT. Protein product: CASSLSGTSTNEKLFF.

The chain carries TRBV5-1 and TRBJ2-6; weak D call: TRBD1 (5 bases). Trimming took off 4 bases at V and 2 bases at J, with 10 bases between the two ends. Per the germline V gene, CDR1 is SGHRS and CDR2 is YFSETQ. This CDR3 has 15 residues. CDR3 coding DNA: TGCGCCAGCAGCCCGTTACAGGCTGGGGCCAACGTCCTGACTTTC. Translated: CASSPLQAGANVLTF.

This rearrangement joins TRBV19 to TRBJ2-1; 8 bases align to TRBD1. Germline CDR1 and CDR2: LNHDA and SQIVND (reference sequence). The CDR3 covers 15 residues. The trim removed 3 bases at V and 1 base at J, leaving 2 bases unmatched. In nucleotides, the CDR3 is TGTGCCAGTAGTATGGGACAGGAGTCCTACAATGAGCAGTTCTTC. Its protein product is CASSMGQESYNEQFF. Combining the CDR3 with reference TRBV19 and TRBJ2-1 gives the whole variable domain DGGITQSPKYLFRKEGQNVTLSCEQNLNHDAMYWYRQDPGQGLRLIYYSQIVNDFQKGDIAEGYSVSREKKESFPLTVTSAQKNPTAFYLCASSMGQESYNEQFFGPGTRLTVL.

This clone was recorded a few times. CDR3 region: CASSQDLPGAGGYTF. The DNA of the CDR3 is TGCGCCAGCAGCCAAGATCTGCCGGGGGCGGGTGGCTACACCTTC. The gene calls are TRBV4-3 and TRBJ1-2, with a weak D call TRBD1 (6 bases). CDR3 length: 15 amino acids. Germline CDR1 is LGHNA and CDR2 is YSLEER. V was trimmed by 0 bases and J by 7 bases, leaving 15 bases between them.

V usage is TRBV28 and J usage is TRBJ2-6; D unresolved. Between the trimmed V and J ends, which lost 6 bases and 2 bases, there was a span of 5 bases. This CDR3 region has 13 residues. Per the germline V gene, CDR1 is MDHEN and CDR2 is SYDVKM. The CDR3 sequence: CASRPPGANVLTF. CDR3 coding DNA: TGTGCCAGCAGGCCCCCTGGGGCCAACGTCCTGACTTTC.

The genes are TRBV7-2 and TRBJ1-1; weak D call: TRBD1 (5 bases). CDR3 length equals 14 residues. Germline values: CDR1 SGHTA, CDR2 FQGNSA. V was shortened by 0 bases and J by 11 bases, with 16 bases between the two germline ends. This CDR3 reads CASSLARSGPGAFF. The CDR3 nucleotides read TGTGCCAGCAGCTTAGCGAGGTCCGGGCCAGGGGCTTTCTTT. Together with reference TRBV7-2 and TRBJ1-1, the CDR3 gives the full variable domain: GAGVSQSPSNKVTEKGKDVELRCDPISGHTALYWYRQSLGQGLEFLIYFQGNSAPDKSGLPSDRFSAERTGGSVSTLTIQRTQQEDSAVYLCASSLARSGPGAFFGQGTRLTVV.